A selection of T cell receptor beta chains follows, all from one sample in a study of T cells in Graves' hyperthyroidism and ophthalmopathy. One entry per CDR3 protein results from TCRdb running MiXCR on the multiplex PCR reads. This table has approximately 400,000 distinct CDR3 sequences, around 25% appearing once. Sequenced input: blood. The receptors come from a man aged 50 to 59 with Graves' hyperthyroidism. CDR3s leave out the opening cysteine and the closing phenylalanine or tryptophan.

j_gene,v_gene,CDR3aa
TRBJ2-5,TRBV4-1,ASSQQGLPQETQY
TRBJ2-7,TRBV2,ASSGPKGAYEQY
TRBJ2-1,TRBV20-1,SARDPWDPNEQF
TRBJ1-2,TRBV7-9,ASSWETGSDGYT
TRBJ2-3,TRBV2,ASSEYRATDTQY
TRBJ2-7,TRBV4-1,ASSQDPSGLWEQY
TRBJ2-1,TRBV5-4,ASSSPAPYRDSYNEQF
TRBJ2-5,TRBV28,ASSFAEQGARQETQY
TRBJ1-5,TRBV6-1,ASSREYSNQPQH
TRBJ2-3,TRBV19,ASSILRDKRTDTQY
TRBJ2-2,TRBV6-1,ASGGGLAGGELF
TRBJ1-4,TRBV5-1,ASTSTRRPEKLF
TRBJ2-7,TRBV27,ASSLDSSYEQC
TRBJ1-6,TRBV14,ASSQGRAPNSPLH
TRBJ2-2,TRBV28,ASTLGGTNTGELF
TRBJ1-1,TRBV6-1,ASTREGNTEAF
-,TRBV12-3/TRBV12-4,ASSYEKGAGYNEQY
TRBJ2-1,TRBV2,ASSEALRDSEQF
TRBJ2-5,TRBV12-5,ASARGQGYEETQY
TRBJ1-2,TRBV28,ASSLGAGRGNGYT
TRBJ2-2,TRBV11-2,ASSLLLDTGEPF
TRBJ2-3,TRBV20-1,SAARASRPDTQY
TRBJ2-2,TRBV28,ASSFSPSITGELF
TRBJ2-7,TRBV27,ASRPLKNSYEQY
TRBJ2-1,TRBV11-2,ASMGRYEQF
TRBJ2-3,TRBV20-1,SARDYGGRGTDTQY
TRBJ2-3,TRBV7-8,ASSLALSDTDTQY
TRBJ2-3,TRBV10-3,AISDRGGRTDTQY